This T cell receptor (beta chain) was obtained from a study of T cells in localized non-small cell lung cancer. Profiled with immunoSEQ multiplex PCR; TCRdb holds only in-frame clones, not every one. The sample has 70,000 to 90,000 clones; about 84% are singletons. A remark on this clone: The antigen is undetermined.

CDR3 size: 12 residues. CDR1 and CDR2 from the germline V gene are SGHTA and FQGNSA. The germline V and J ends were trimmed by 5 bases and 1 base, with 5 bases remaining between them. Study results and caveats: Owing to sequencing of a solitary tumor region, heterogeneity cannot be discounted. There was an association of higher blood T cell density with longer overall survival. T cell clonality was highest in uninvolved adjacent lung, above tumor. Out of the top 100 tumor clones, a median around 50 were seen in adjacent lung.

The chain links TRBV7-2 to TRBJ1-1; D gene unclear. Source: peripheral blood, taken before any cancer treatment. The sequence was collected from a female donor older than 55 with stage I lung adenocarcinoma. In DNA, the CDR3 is TGTGCCAGCAGCAATACGAACACTGAAGCTTTCTTT. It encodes CASSNTNTEAFF. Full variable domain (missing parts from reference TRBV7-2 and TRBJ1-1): GAGVSQSPSNKVTEKGKDVELRCDPISGHTALYWYRQSLGQGLEFLIYFQGNSAPDKSGLPSDRFSAERTGGSVSTLTIQRTQQEDSAVYLCASSNTNTEAFFGQGTRLTVV.